Presented here are 3 T cell receptor beta chains from one specimen sequenced in a study of OX40 agonist ivuxolimab in advanced cancers. Data came from immunoSEQ multiplex PCR; TCRdb stores just in-frame clones and leaves some out. The table has 74,000 or so clones, 85% to 95% seen once. The starting material was CD4+ or CD8+ T cells sorted from blood, obtained in a trial of the OX40 agonist ivuxolimab. Receptors were obtained from an adult with an advanced solid tumor such as melanoma, head and neck, liver or kidney cancer.

The J gene is TRBJ1-6, the V gene TRBV6-1; 11 nucleotides agree with TRBD1. Trimming removed 4 bases from V and 0 bases from J; junction bases left unmatched: 5. Germline CDR1 reads MNHNS; CDR2 reads SASEGT. The CDR3 spans 18 residues. The CDR3 nucleotides are TGTGCCAGCAGTGGCGGACAGGGGGCGAGCTCCTATAATTCACCCCTCCACTTT. Protein sequence: CASSGGQGASSYNSPLHF.

The chain uses TRBV5-1 and TRBJ1-6; D ambiguous. Germline V CDR1 and CDR2: SGHRS, YFSETQ. The ends were cut back, 0 bases at V and 3 bases at J, with 4 bases in the middle. CDR3 size: 14 residues. CDR3 in amino acids: CASSLDNYNSPLHF. The CDR3 bases are TGCGCCAGCAGCTTGGACAACTATAATTCACCCCTCCACTTT.

This chain uses TRBV18 with TRBJ2-2; TRBD2 matches at 9 bases. The CDR3 consists of 15 residues. Losses at the gene ends were 1 base for V and 5 bases for J; bases not matched to a gene: 2. Per the germline V gene, CDR1 is KGHSH and CDR2 is LQKENI. CDR3 DNA: TGTGCCAGCTCACCACAGACTAGCGGTACCGGGGAGCTGTTTTTT. It translates to CASSPQTSGTGELFF.